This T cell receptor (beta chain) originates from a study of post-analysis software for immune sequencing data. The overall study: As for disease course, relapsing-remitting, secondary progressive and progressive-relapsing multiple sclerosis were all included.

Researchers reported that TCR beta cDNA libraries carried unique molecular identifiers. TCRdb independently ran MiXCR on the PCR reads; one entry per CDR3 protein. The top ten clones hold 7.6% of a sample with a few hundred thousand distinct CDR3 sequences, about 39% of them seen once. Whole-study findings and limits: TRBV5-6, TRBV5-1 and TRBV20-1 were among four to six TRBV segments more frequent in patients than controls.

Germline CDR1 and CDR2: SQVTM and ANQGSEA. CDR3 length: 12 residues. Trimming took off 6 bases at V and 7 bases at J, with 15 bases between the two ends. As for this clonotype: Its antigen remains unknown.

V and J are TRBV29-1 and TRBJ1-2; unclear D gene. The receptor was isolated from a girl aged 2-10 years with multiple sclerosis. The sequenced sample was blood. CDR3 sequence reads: CSVRTAPAGYTF. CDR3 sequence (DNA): TGCAGCGTAAGGACGGCCCCGGCTGGCTACACCTTC.